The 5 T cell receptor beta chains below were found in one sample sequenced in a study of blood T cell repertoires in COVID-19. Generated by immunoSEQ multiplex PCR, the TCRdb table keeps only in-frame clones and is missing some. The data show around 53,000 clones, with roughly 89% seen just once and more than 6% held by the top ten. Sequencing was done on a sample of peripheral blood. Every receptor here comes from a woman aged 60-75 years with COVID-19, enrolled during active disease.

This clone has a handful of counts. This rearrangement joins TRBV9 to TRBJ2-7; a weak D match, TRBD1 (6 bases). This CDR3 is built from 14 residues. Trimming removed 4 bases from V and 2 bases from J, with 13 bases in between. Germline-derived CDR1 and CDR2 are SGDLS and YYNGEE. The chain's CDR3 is CASSTRQETYEQYF. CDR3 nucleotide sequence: TGTGCCAGCAGCACTCGACAGGAGACCTACGAGCAGTACTTC. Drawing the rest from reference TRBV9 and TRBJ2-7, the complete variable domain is DSGVTQTPKHLITATGQRVTLRCSPRSGDLSVYWYQQSLDQGLQFLIQYYNGEERAKGNILERFSAQQFPDLHSELNLSSLELGDSALYFCASSTRQETYEQYFGPGTRLTVT.

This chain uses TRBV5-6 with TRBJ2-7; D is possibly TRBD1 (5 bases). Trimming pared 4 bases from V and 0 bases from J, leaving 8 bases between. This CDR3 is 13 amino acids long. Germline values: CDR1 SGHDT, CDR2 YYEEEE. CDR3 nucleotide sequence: TGTGCCAGCAGCAGGGGAAGCTCCTACGAGCAGTACTTC. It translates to CASSRGSSYEQYF.

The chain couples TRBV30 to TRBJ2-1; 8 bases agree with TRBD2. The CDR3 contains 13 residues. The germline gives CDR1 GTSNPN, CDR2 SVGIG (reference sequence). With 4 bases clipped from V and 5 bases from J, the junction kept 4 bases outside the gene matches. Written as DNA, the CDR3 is TGTGCCTGGATGGACGGGAGGGACAATGAGCAGTTCTTC. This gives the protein CAWMDGRDNEQFF.

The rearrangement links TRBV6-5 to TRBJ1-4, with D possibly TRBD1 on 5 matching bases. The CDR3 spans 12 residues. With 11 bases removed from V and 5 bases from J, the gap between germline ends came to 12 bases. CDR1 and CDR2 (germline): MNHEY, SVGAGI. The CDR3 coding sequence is TGTGCCGTCAGGAGGGGCAATGAAAAACTGTTTTTT. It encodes CAVRRGNEKLFF.

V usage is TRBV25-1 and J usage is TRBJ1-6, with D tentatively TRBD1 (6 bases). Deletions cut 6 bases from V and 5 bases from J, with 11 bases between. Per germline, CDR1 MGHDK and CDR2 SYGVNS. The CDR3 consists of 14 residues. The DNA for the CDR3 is TGTGCCAGCAGGGCGGCAGGGGATAATTCACCCCTCCACTTT. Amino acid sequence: CASRAAGDNSPLHF.